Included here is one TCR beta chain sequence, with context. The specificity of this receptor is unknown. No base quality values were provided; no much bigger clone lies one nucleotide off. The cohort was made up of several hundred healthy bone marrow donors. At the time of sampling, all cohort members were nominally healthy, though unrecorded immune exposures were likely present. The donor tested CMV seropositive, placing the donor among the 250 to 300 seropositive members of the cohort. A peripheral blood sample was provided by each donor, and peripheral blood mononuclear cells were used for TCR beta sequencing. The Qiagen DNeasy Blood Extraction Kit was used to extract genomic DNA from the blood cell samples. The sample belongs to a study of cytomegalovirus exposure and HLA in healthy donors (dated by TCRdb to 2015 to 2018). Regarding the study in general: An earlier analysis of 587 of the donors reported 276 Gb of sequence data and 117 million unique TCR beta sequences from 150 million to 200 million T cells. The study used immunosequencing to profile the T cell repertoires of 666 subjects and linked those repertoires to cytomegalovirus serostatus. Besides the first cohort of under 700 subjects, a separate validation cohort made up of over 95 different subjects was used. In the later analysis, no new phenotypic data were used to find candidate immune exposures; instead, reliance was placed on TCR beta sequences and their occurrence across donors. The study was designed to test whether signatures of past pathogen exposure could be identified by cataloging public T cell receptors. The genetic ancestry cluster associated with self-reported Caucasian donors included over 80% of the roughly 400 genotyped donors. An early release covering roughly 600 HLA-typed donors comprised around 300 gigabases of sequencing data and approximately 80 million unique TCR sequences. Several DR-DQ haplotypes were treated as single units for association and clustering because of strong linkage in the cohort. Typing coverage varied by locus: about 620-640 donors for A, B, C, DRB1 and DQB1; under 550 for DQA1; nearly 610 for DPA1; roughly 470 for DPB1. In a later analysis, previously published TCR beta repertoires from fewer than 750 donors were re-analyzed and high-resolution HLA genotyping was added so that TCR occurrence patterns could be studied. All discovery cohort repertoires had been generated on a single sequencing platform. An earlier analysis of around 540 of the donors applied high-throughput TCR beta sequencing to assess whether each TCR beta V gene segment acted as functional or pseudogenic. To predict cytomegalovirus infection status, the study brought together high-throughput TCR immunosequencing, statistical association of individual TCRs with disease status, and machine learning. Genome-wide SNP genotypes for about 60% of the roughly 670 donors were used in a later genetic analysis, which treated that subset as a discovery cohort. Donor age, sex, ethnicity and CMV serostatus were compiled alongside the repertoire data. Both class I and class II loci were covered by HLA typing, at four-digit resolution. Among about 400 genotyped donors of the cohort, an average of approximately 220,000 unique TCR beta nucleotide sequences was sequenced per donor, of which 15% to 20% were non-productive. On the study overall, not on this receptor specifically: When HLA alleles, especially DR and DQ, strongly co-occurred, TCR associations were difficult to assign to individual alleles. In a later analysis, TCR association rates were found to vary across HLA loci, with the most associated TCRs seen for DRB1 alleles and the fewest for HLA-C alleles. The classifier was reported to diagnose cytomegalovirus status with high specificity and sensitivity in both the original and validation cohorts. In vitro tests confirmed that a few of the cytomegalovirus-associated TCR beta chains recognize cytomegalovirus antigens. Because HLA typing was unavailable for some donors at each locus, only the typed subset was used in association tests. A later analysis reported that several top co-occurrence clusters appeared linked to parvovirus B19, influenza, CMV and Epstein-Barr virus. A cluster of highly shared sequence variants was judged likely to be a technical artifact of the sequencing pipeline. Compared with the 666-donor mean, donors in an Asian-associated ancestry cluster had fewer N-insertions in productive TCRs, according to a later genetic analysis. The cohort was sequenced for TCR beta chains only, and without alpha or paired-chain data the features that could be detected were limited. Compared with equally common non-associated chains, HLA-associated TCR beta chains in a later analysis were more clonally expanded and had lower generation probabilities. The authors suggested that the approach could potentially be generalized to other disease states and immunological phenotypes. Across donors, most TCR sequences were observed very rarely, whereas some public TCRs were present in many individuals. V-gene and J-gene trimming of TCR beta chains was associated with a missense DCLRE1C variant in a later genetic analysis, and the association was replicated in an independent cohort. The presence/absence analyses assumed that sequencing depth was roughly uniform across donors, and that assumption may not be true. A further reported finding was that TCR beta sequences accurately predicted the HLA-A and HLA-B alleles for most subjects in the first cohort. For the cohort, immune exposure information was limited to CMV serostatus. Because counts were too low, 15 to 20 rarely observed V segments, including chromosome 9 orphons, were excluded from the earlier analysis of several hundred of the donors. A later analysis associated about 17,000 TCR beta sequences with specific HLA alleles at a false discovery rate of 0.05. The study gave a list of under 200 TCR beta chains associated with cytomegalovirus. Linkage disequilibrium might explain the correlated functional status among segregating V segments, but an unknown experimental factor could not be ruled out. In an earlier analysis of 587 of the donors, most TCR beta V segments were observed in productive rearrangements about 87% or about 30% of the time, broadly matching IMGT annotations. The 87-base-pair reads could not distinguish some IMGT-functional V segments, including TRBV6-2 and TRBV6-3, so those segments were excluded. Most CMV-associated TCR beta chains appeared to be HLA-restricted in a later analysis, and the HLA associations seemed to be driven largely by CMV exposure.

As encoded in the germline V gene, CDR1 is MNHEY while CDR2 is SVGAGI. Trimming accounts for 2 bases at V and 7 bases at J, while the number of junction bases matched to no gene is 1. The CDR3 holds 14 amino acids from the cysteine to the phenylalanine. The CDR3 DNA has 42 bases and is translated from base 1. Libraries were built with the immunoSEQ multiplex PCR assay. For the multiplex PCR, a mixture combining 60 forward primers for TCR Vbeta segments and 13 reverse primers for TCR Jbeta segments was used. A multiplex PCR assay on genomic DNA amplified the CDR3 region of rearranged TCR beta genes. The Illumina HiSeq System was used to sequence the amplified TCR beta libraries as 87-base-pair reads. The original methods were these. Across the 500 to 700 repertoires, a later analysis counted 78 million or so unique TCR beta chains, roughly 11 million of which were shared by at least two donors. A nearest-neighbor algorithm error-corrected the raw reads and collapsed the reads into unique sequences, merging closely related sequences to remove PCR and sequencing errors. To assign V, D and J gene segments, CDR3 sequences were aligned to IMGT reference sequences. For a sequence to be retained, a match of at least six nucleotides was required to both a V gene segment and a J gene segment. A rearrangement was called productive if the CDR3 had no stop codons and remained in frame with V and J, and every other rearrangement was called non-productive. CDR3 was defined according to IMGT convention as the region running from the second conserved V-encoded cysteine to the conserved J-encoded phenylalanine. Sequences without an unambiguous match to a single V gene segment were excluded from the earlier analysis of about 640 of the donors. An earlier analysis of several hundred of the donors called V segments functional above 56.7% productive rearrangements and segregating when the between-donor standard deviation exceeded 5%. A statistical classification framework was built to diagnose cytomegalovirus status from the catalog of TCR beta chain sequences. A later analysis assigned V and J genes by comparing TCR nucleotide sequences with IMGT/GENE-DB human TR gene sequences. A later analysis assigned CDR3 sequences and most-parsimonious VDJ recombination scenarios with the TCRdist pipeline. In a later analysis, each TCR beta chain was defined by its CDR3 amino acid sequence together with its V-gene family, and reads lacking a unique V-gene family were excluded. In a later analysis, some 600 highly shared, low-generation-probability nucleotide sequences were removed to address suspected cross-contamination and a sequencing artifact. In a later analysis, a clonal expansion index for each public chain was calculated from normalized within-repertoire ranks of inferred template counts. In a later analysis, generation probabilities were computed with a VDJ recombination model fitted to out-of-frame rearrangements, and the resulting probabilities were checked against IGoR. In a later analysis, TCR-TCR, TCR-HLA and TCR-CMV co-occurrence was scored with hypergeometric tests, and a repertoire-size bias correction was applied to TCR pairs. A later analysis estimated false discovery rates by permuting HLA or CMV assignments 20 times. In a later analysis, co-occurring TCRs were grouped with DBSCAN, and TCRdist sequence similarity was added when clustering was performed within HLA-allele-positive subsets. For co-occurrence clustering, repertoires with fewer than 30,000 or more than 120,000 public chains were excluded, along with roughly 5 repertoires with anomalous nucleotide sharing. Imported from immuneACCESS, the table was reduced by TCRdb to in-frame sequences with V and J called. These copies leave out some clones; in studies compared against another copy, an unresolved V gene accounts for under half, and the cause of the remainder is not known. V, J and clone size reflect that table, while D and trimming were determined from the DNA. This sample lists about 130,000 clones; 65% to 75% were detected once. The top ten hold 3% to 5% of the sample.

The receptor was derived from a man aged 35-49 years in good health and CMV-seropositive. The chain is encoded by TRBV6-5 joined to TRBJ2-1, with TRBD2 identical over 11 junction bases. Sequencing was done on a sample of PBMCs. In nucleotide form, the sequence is TGTGCCAGCAGTTACCGGACTAGCGGGAATGAGCAGTTCTTC. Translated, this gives CASSYRTSGNEQFF.